Below are 7 T cell receptor beta chains sequenced from a single sample in a study of T-cell memory formation after mild COVID-19. TCRdb reanalysed the 5' RACE reads using MiXCR and keeps one entry per CDR3 protein. The table shows some 290,000 distinct CDR3 sequences, with under 20% occurring only once. Sequences were obtained from PBMCs or a T cell subset sorted from them (not recorded which). These receptors were collected from a man between 18 and 35 years old who had mild COVID-19 (a few samples of this study predate the infection). Cell type and time point are not known.

V gene TRBV11-3 combines with J gene TRBJ2-2; either TRBD1 or TRBD2 may fit D (6 bases each). V lost 5 bases and J 1 base, leaving 17 bases between the germline ends. The CDR3 contains 17 residues. Per the germline V gene, CDR1 is SGHNT and CDR2 is YENEEA. This CDR3 reads CASSHRGRAGNTGELFF. CDR3 DNA sequence: TGTGCCAGCAGCCATCGGGGGCGAGCGGGGAACACCGGGGAGCTGTTTTTT.

This clonotype was observed a handful of times. The CDR3: CSAGGTPRSGANVLTF. The CDR3 bases are TGCAGTGCTGGCGGGACTCCCCGCTCTGGGGCCAACGTCCTGACTTTC. This sequence joins TRBV20-1 and TRBJ2-6; the D gene is possibly TRBD2 (6 bases). V shed 5 bases and J shed 0 bases, with 14 bases lying between them. This CDR3 region has 16 residues. Germline assignment: CDR1 DFQATT and CDR2 SNEGSKA (reference sequence).

This rearrangement joins TRBV7-9 to TRBJ2-1, with 7 bases matching TRBD2. CDR1 is SEHNR, CDR2 FQNEAQ, per germline (reference sequence). The CDR3 totals 15 residues. V was pared by 1 base and J by 8 bases, with 8 bases of the junction left unmatched. This chain's CDR3 is CASSLVGTTLDEQFF. CDR3 nucleotide sequence: TGTGCCAGCAGCTTAGTCGGGACTACGCTCGATGAGCAGTTCTTC.

This clonotype came up a few times. V and J are TRBV9 and TRBJ1-1; D unclear. In germline, CDR1 is SGDLS, CDR2 YYNGEE. The CDR3 is made up of 16 amino acids. V lost 0 bases, J lost 0 bases, and 12 bases lay in between. CDR3 sequence: CASSVDAGLMNTEAFF. The CDR3 region has the DNA TGTGCCAGCAGCGTAGATGCAGGCCTCATGAACACTGAAGCTTTCTTT. Drawing the rest from reference TRBV9 and TRBJ1-1, the complete variable domain is DSGVTQTPKHLITATGQRVTLRCSPRSGDLSVYWYQQSLDQGLQFLIQYYNGEERAKGNILERFSAQQFPDLHSELNLSSLELGDSALYFCASSVDAGLMNTEAFFGQGTRLTVV.

This clonotype appeared a few times. CDR3 bases: TGTGCCAGCAGCAGAACTAGCTTTATGAAGGGGGGGACAGATACGCAGTATTTT. Its protein product is CASSRTSFMKGGTDTQYF. The rearrangement links TRBV6-2 or TRBV6-3 to TRBJ2-3; D is perhaps TRBD2 (7 bases). Germline V gives CDR1 MNHEY, CDR2 SVGEGT. This CDR3 has 18 residues. With 6 bases removed from V and 3 bases from J, the gap between germline ends came to 25 bases.

This clonotype was picked up many times. J is TRBJ2-1 and V is TRBV5-1; 12 bases map to TRBD1. V lost 3 bases and J lost 5; bases outside the gene matches: 6. The CDR3 runs 16 residues. The germline V gene has CDR1 SGHRS and CDR2 YFSETQ. CDR3 DNA sequence: TGCGCCAGCAGCTCCGGGACAGGGGGCTTCAACAATGAGCAGTTCTTC. This encodes CASSSGTGGFNNEQFF.

This sequence joins TRBV7-9 and TRBJ2-7; unclear D gene. The ends were cut back, 4 bases at V and 4 bases at J, with 11 bases in the middle. CDR1 and CDR2 (germline): SEHNR, FQNEAQ (reference sequence). This CDR3 spans 13 amino acids. This CDR3 is CASSYSAPYEQYV. In DNA, the CDR3 is TGTGCCAGCAGCTACTCGGCCCCTTACGAGCAGTACGTC.